This T cell receptor beta chain is from a study of cytomegalovirus exposure and HLA in healthy donors. Study results and limitations: When analyzed later, a missense DCLRE1C variant was found to be linked to TCR beta V- and J-gene trimming. In an earlier analysis, productive rearrangement rates for most beta V segments clustered near 87% or 30%. Most TCR sequences were seen very rarely across donors, but some public TCRs occurred in many. One later analysis reportedly identified an Asian-associated ancestry cluster that showed fewer N-insertions than the roughly 720-donor mean.

Germline-derived CDR1 and CDR2 are SEHNR and FQNEAQ (reference sequence). V lost 0 bases and J lost 5, with 5 bases in between. This CDR3 has 13 residues. This PCR relied on a set of 60 Vbeta primers and 13 Jbeta primers. The protocol was immunoSEQ multiplex PCR, while the TCRdb copy is restricted to in-frame clones and leaves out a portion. Among some 200,000 clones, roughly 80% were seen once, and the ten largest hold about 1.5%. This clone showed up just once. Its antigen is not identified. Sequencing was done on a sample of PBMCs. The chain uses TRBV7-9 and TRBJ1-5; no firm D call. The source of this sequence is a man in his forties or fifties in good health and CMV-seronegative. This CDR3 is CASSLASDQPQHF. The CDR3 coding sequence is TGTGCCAGCAGCTTAGCGTCGGATCAGCCCCAGCATTTT.